These 24 T cell receptor beta chains came from one sample sequenced in a study of CD8 T cells in Susac syndrome (dated by TCRdb to the late 2010s). The library was produced with the immunoSEQ multiplex PCR assay. RNA was extracted using the RNeasy kit, and about 0.45 to 1 ug of the RNA was reverse transcribed with random hexamers. The raw public data were reprocessed by TCRdb itself: fastp quality trimming at Q25, MiXCR clonotype calling, in-frame beta chains only. Every CDR3 protein is listed once, alongside the most common genes and DNA of its rows. This sample lists around 170,000 distinct CDR3 sequences; 85% to 95% were detected once. 0.16% of the sample lies in the top ten. The sequenced sample was CD8+ T cells from PBMCs. Every receptor here comes from a human donor with Susac syndrome.

This clonotype was observed a single time. The chain joins TRBV5-6 to TRBJ2-6; D remains unclear. The germline gives CDR1 SGHDT, CDR2 YYEEEE. The CDR3 sequence is 14 residues long. The germline V and J ends were trimmed by 3 bases and 1 base, with 5 bases remaining between them. The chain's CDR3 is CASSYYSGANVLTF. For the CDR3, the DNA is TGTGCCAGCAGCTACTATTCTGGGGCCAACGTCCTGACTTTC.

The V gene is TRBV24-1, the J gene TRBJ2-1; D is unclear. V was trimmed by 3 bases and J by 0 bases, leaving 11 bases between them. The CDR3 extends over 16 amino acids. CDR1 is KGHDR and CDR2 is SFDVKD in the germline V gene. CDR3 loop: CATSDRLGSSYNEQFF. CDR3 in DNA: TGTGCCACCAGTGATCGTCTAGGCAGCTCCTACAATGAGCAGTTCTTC.

The V and J genes are TRBV12-3 or TRBV12-4 and TRBJ1-2, with 9 bases fitting TRBD1. The CDR3 length is 17 residues. The V segment lost 5 bases and the J segment 3 bases; nucleotides outside the gene matches: 13. CDR3 residues: CASSQRIQGAWDYGYTF. For the CDR3, the DNA is TGTGCCAGCAGTCAGCGAATACAGGGGGCTTGGGACTATGGCTACACCTTC.

CDR3 region: CASSPPGRGAQETQYF. CDR3 sequence (DNA): TGTGCCAGCAGCCCACCCGGGAGGGGGGCTCAAGAGACCCAGTACTTC. The chain combines TRBV9 with TRBJ2-5; 8 nucleotides agree with TRBD2. V lost 4 bases, J lost 2 bases, and 10 bases stayed unmatched. This CDR3 is built from 16 residues. CDR1 SGDLS and CDR2 YYNGEE come from the germline V gene.

V and J are TRBV5-1 and TRBJ2-3; 10 bases align to TRBD2. The CDR3 sequence is 16 residues long. Per germline, CDR1 SGHRS and CDR2 YFSETQ. Trimming removed 3 bases from V and 2 bases from J; junction bases left unmatched: 6. The CDR3 here is CASSSTSGSNTDTQYF. The CDR3 region has the DNA TGCGCCAGCAGCTCGACTAGCGGGTCCAACACAGATACGCAGTATTTT.

The rearrangement joins TRBV10-3 to TRBJ2-4; D is ambiguous. The V end lost 3 bases, the J end lost 0 bases, and 12 bases lay between the germline ends. The CDR3 contains 16 residues. Germline CDR1 ENHRY, CDR2 SYGVKD. The CDR3 DNA reads as TGTGCCATCAGTGATGAGGATACCTCAGCCAAAAACATTCAGTACTTC. This gives the protein CAISDEDTSAKNIQYF.

The V and J genes are TRBV5-1 and TRBJ1-1, with 11 bases lining up with TRBD1. The V and J ends lost 4 bases and 1 base, in that order; junction bases with no gene match: 3. The CDR3 has 15 amino acids. The germline V gene has CDR1 SGHRS and CDR2 YFSETQ. CDR3 sequence: CASSGTGGSNTEAFF. CDR3 bases: TGCGCCAGCAGCGGGACAGGGGGATCGAACACTGAAGCTTTCTTT.

The CDR3 loop reads CSAVELAGVSYNEQFF. Written as DNA, the CDR3 is TGCAGTGCTGTAGAGCTAGCGGGAGTATCCTACAATGAGCAGTTCTTC. The chain combines TRBV20-1 with TRBJ2-1; TRBD2 aligns across 10 bases. This CDR3 contains 16 residues. V was clipped by 5 bases and J by 1 base; unmatched bases: 8. Germline V gene sequence: CDR1 DFQATT, CDR2 SNEGSKA (reference sequence).

V usage is TRBV21-1 and J usage is TRBJ1-2; the table's TRBD1 call for D was not verified on the DNA. TRBV21-1 is reported as a pseudogene. CDR3 length equals 17 residues. CDR3 amino acids: CASRETTGTGDYYGYTF. The CDR3 DNA follows: TGTGCCAGCAGGGAAACAACCGGGACAGGGGACTACTATGGCTACACCTTC.

This clonotype was observed a few times. The chain couples TRBV6-1 to TRBJ1-1; no firm D call. Per the germline V gene, CDR1 is MNHNS and CDR2 is SASEGT. V was pared by 2 bases and J by 8 bases, with 18 bases between. The CDR3 has 15 amino acids. CDR3 region: CASSEFVGRLKEAFF. In nucleotides, the CDR3 is TGTGCCAGCAGTGAATTCGTAGGACGGCTTAAAGAAGCTTTCTTT.

The genes are TRBV20-1 and TRBJ2-1; D gene ambiguous. The CDR3 has 15 residues. The germline CDR1 and CDR2 sequences are DFQATT and SNEGSKA (reference sequence). Trimming stripped 1 base from V and 9 bases from J, with 19 bases between. Written as DNA, the CDR3 is TGCAGTGCTAGAGTATCGAGTCTAGAGAGTGGTGAGCAGTTCTTC. Translation: CSARVSSLESGEQFF.

This clonotype was recorded only once. The chain has TRBV6-1 and TRBJ2-7; TRBD2 agrees at 15 bases. The CDR3 loop spans 16 amino acids. V lost 5 bases to trimming and J lost 2 bases; unmatched junction nucleotides: 4. The V gene's germline CDR1 is MNHNS and CDR2 SASEGT. The CDR3 sequence: CASSPRTSGRAYEQYF. CDR3 nucleotides: TGTGCCAGCAGTCCAAGGACTAGCGGGAGGGCCTACGAGCAGTACTTC.

V usage is TRBV6-1 and J usage is TRBJ2-1, with TRBD2 identical over 11 bases. From germline, CDR1 is MNHNS and CDR2 SASEGT. J lost 0 bases, V lost 5 bases, and 3 bases had no gene match. The CDR3 consists of 16 residues. CDR3 sequence (DNA): TGTGCCAGCAGTATAGCGGGGGGGATCTCCTACAATGAGCAGTTCTTC. This encodes CASSIAGGISYNEQFF.

This clonotype was observed once. The chain uses TRBV23-1 and TRBJ2-7; 7 bases align to TRBD1. TRBV23-1 qualifies as an ORF whose function is uncertain. With 0 bases clipped from V and 0 bases from J, the junction kept 2 bases outside the gene matches. The CDR3 contains 15 residues. The CDR3 DNA is TGCGCCAGCAGTCAATCAGACAGGGACTCCTACGAGCAGTACTTC. Translating gives CASSQSDRDSYEQYF.

This clonotype was counted once. The genes are TRBV7-6 and TRBJ2-5; D is uncertain. The germline CDR1 and CDR2 sequences are SGHVS and FNYEAQ. V lost 7 bases, J lost 2 bases, and 17 bases lay in between. The CDR3 spans 15 residues. The CDR3 nucleotides read TGTGCCAGCACCTTTACCCCAGCGCTTCAAGAGACCCAGTACTTC. It specifies CASTFTPALQETQYF.

This rearrangement joins TRBV28 to TRBJ2-5, with a weak D call TRBD1 (6 bases). CDR1 and CDR2 (germline): MDHEN, SYDVKM. The CDR3 loop spans 13 amino acids. V was clipped by 7 bases and J by 2 bases, with 11 bases between them. The CDR3 sequence: CASNRGIQETQYF. For the CDR3, the DNA is TGTGCCAGCAATAGGGGGATTCAAGAGACCCAGTACTTC.

The chain employs TRBV6-1 and TRBJ2-1; the D is unclear. Germline CDR1 reads MNHNS; CDR2 reads SASEGT. The CDR3 sequence is 12 residues long. Trimming took off 3 bases at V and 5 bases at J, with 5 bases between the two ends. The CDR3 loop is CASSDLNNEQFF. The DNA for the CDR3 is TGTGCCAGCAGTGATCTTAACAATGAGCAGTTCTTC.

The chain combines TRBV30 with TRBJ1-5; 7 bases align to TRBD1. The CDR3 runs to 15 residues. V gave up 2 bases and J gave up 5 bases; unmatched junction bases: 9. The germline V gene has CDR1 GTSNPN and CDR2 SVGIG (reference sequence). The CDR3 bases are TGTGCCTGGAGTATTAGGACAGGTCGAGATCAGCCCCAGCATTTT. It codes for CAWSIRTGRDQPQHF.

Of note for this clonotype: A read error may be the cause here, since a much bigger clone is one base away. The chain joins TRBV7-2 to TRBJ2-1; D unresolved. This CDR3 spans 11 amino acids. The V gene's germline CDR1 is SGHTA and CDR2 FQGNSA. The CDR3 DNA reads TGTGCCAGCAGCTCCCACAATGAGCAGTTCTTC. It encodes CASSSHNEQFF.

The chain carries TRBV24-1 and TRBJ2-3, with D perhaps matching TRBD1 (5 bases). Germline V lookup: CDR1 KGHDR, CDR2 SFDVKD. The CDR3 has 15 amino acids. V shed 3 bases and J shed 1 base, with 10 bases lying between them. CDR3 sequence reads: CATSDPQGGTDTQYF. Here the CDR3 DNA reads TGTGCCACCAGTGATCCTCAGGGTGGCACAGATACGCAGTATTTT.

This rearrangement joins TRBV4-1 to TRBJ2-1; 9 bases align to TRBD1. CDR1 is MGHRA, CDR2 YSYEKL, per germline. The CDR3 has 16 amino acids. V trimming: 3 bases; J trimming: 5 bases; junction bases outside the gene matches: 8. The CDR3 region has the DNA TGCGCCAGCAGCCATCGCGGACAGGGGATGGACAATGAGCAGTTCTTC. Translation gives CASSHRGQGMDNEQFF.

This clonotype was picked up one time. DNA for the CDR3: TGTGCCAGCAGTCCAGGGATGAGGATGTACGAGCAGTACTTC. It is translated as CASSPGMRMYEQYF. The chain links TRBV27 to TRBJ2-7; D possibly corresponds to TRBD1 (5 bases). Per the germline V gene, CDR1 is MNHEY and CDR2 is SMNVEV (reference sequence). The CDR3 has 14 residues. Trimming removed 5 bases from V and 4 bases from J, with 15 bases in between.

This chain joins TRBV6-5 and TRBJ2-7; D may be TRBD2 (7 bases). CDR1 MNHEY and CDR2 SVGAGI come from the germline V gene. There are 13 residues in the CDR3. V was clipped by 6 bases and J by 9 bases, with 18 bases between them. Here the CDR3 reads CASSPDRPGGQYF. CDR3 nucleotide sequence: TGTGCCAGCAGCCCCGACAGGCCGGGAGGGCAGTACTTC.

The chain employs TRBV5-1 and TRBJ2-2; perhaps TRBD1 as D (6 bases). Germline CDR1 is SGHRS and CDR2 is YFSETQ. With 4 bases removed from V and 0 bases from J, the gap between germline ends came to 10 bases. CDR3 length: 15 residues. The CDR3 nucleotides are TGCGCCAGCAGCCCCGGGACAACGAACACCGGGGAGCTGTTTTTT. Its translation is CASSPGTTNTGELFF. Together with reference TRBV5-1 and TRBJ2-2, the CDR3 gives the full variable domain: KAGVTQTPRYLIKTRGQQVTLSCSPISGHRSVSWYQQTPGQGLQFLFEYFSETQRNKGNFPGRFSGRQFSNSRSEMNVSTLELGDSALYLCASSPGTTNTGELFFGEGSRLTVL.